This T cell receptor (beta chain) emerged from a study of blood T cell repertoires in COVID-19. The CDR3 sequence is 13 residues long. CDR1 SNHLY and CDR2 FYNNEI come from the germline V gene. Trimming took 4 bases from V and 5 from J, leaving 12 bases between them. TCRdb's copy holds only in-frame clones and misses some; the assay was immunoSEQ multiplex PCR. The sample consists of roughly 220,000 clones, 84% of them appearing once. V gene TRBV2 combines with J gene TRBJ2-7; perhaps TRBD2 as D (5 bases). Sequences were obtained from peripheral blood. This TCR was sampled from a man aged 30 to 39 with active or convalescent COVID-19. The CDR3 DNA reads as TGTGCCAGCAGTGGTCGGGGAAGCGACGAGCAGTACTTC. The encoded protein is CASSGRGSDEQYF.